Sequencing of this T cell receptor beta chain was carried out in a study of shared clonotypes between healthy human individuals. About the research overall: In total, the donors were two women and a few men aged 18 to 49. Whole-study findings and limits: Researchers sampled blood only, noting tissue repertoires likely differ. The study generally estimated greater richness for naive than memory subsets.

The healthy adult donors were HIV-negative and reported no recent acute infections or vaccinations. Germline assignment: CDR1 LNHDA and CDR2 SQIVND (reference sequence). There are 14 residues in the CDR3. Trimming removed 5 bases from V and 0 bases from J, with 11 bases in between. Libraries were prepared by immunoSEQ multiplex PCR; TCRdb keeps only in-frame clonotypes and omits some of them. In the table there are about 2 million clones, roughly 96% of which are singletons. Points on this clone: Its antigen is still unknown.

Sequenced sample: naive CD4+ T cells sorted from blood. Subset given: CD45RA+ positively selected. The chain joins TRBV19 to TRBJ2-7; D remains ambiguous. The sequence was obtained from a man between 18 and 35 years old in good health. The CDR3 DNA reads TGTGCCAGTAGTCTCGGGTCAAACTCCTACGAGCAGTACTTC. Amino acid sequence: CASSLGSNSYEQYF. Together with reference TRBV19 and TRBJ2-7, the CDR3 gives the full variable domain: DGGITQSPKYLFRKEGQNVTLSCEQNLNHDAMYWYRQDPGQGLRLIYYSQIVNDFQKGDIAEGYSVSREKKESFPLTVTSAQKNPTAFYLCASSLGSNSYEQYFGPGTRLTVT.